The sequence of this T cell receptor beta chain was determined in a study of shared T cell receptors in the human thymus. This CDR3 region has 13 residues. V lost 5 bases to trimming and J lost 6 bases, with 11 bases between them. Germline values: CDR1 MNHEY, CDR2 SVGAGI. Generated by immunoSEQ multiplex PCR, the TCRdb table keeps only in-frame clones and is missing some. This table has some 700,000 clones, around nine tenths appearing once. This clone was seen only once. These data also featured in a second study, about human thymus T cells. As that report states: It looked as if thymic and blood repertoires used V and J genes in a biased way.

Sequenced sample: thymocytes. V usage is TRBV6-5 and J usage is TRBJ2-1; D possibly corresponds to TRBD2 (6 bases). The sequence derives from a boy younger than two with a congenital heart defect. CDR3 sequence: CASSPGRFNEQFF. The CDR3 bases are TGTGCCAGCAGTCCTGGGAGGTTCAATGAGCAGTTCTTC.